The T cell receptor (beta chain) under discussion was sequenced for a study of T cells in Graves' hyperthyroidism and ophthalmopathy. Amplified TCR beta CDR3 regions derived from RNA transcripts. HTBI primers were used for first-round RT-PCR of the TCR CDR3. TCRdb redid the calling of the multiplex PCR reads with MiXCR, one entry per CDR3 protein. This sample has 560,000 or so distinct CDR3 sequences; 46% occur once, and the top ten carry 6.5% to 9%. The V gene end was trimmed by 8 bases and the J gene end by 5 bases; junction bases not matched to a gene: 6. CDR3 length equals 16 residues. Germline lookup yields CDR1 SGHTA and CDR2 FQGTGA. Absent ophthalmopathy progression within 18 months defined stable Graves' hyperthyroidism.

The sequence was collected from a woman aged 18-30 years with Graves' hyperthyroidism. Sequencing was done on a sample of peripheral blood or thyroid tissue (not recorded which). The chain combines TRBV7-3 with TRBJ2-2, with TRBD2 identical over 15 bases. CDR3 sequence: CASLGLAGGSTGELFF. CDR3 nucleotide sequence: TGTGCCAGCCTGGGACTAGCGGGAGGCTCAACCGGGGAGCTGTTTTTT.